This entry is about one T cell receptor beta chain. This entry belongs to a study of cytomegalovirus exposure and HLA in healthy donors. The PCR used 60 Vbeta and 13 Jbeta primers. Sequencing was performed with immunoSEQ multiplex PCR; in TCRdb, only in-frame clones are kept and a portion is missing. The repertoire holds approximately 190,000 clones, with around 78% as singletons. The TCR was taken from a woman between 25 and 40 years old in good health and CMV-seropositive. Sequencing was carried out using PBMCs.

In nucleotides, the CDR3 is TGCGCCAGCAGCTTGGAGCGGAGCACAGATACGCAGTATTTT. As protein: CASSLERSTDTQYF. The chain joins TRBV5-1 to TRBJ2-3, with D tentatively TRBD2 (5 bases). Per the germline V gene, CDR1 is SGHRS and CDR2 is YFSETQ. This CDR3 contains 14 residues. V dropped 0 bases and J dropped 0 bases, with 5 bases sitting between them. Together with reference TRBV5-1 and TRBJ2-3, the CDR3 gives the full variable domain: KAGVTQTPRYLIKTRGQQVTLSCSPISGHRSVSWYQQTPGQGLQFLFEYFSETQRNKGNFPGRFSGRQFSNSRSEMNVSTLELGDSALYLCASSLERSTDTQYFGPGTRLTVL.